This T cell receptor beta chain stems from a study of cytomegalovirus exposure and HLA in healthy donors. PCR amplification relied on 60 Vbeta primers (plus 13 Jbeta primers). The data were produced by immunoSEQ multiplex PCR, yet TCRdb's version contains in-frame clones alone and is incomplete. The sample includes around 90,000 clones, just over 75% of them seen just once. Germline values: CDR1 SGDLS, CDR2 YYNGEE. The V gene end was trimmed by 3 bases and the J gene end by 11 bases; junction bases not matched to a gene: 9. The CDR3 runs to 13 residues. The sequence came from a man aged 25 to 45 in good health and CMV-seronegative. Sequenced input: PBMCs. J is TRBJ2-3 and V is TRBV9, with 7 bases identical to TRBD1. CDR3 DNA: TGTGCCAGCAGCGGATCAACAGGGGTTGAGCAGTATTTT. Protein: CASSGSTGVEQYF.